This paragraph covers one TCR beta chain sequence. Antigen unknown. Presence of unique molecular identifiers characterized the TCR beta cDNA libraries. Around 500,000 cDNA molecules were obtained per 1 to 10 million input T cells. TCRdb analysed the PCR reads with MiXCR anew, one entry per CDR3 protein. The data show about 460,000 distinct CDR3 sequences, 40% to 55% seen once. The entry originates in a study of post-analysis software for immune sequencing data. Study at large: Patients had relapsing-remitting, secondary progressive or progressive-relapsing multiple sclerosis; some lacked subtype.

The V and J ends lost 9 bases and 2 bases respectively, with 16 bases between them. This CDR3 has 15 residues. Germline CDR1 and CDR2: KGHDR and SFDVKD. Study-level points and caveats: Controls showed significantly higher normalized Chao1 diversity than did multiple sclerosis patients. In patients, about 5 TRBV segments were more frequent than in controls, with TRBV5-6, TRBV5-1 and TRBV20-1 among them.

The material sequenced was blood. J is TRBJ2-1 and V is TRBV24-1; D unresolved. The TCR was taken from a girl between 5 and 17 years old with multiple sclerosis. In nucleotides, the CDR3 is TGTGCCACCCGTGCGAGCGATCGGACCTACAATGAGCAGTTCTTC. Protein: CATRASDRTYNEQFF.